The rows below give T cell receptor beta chains drawn from one sample of a study of cytomegalovirus exposure and HLA in healthy donors. The assay was immunoSEQ multiplex PCR, and TCRdb's table has in-frame clones only and misses some. The profile shows 150,000 to 200,000 clones, 82% of them singletons. Sequencing used PBMCs. Source of these receptors: a man aged 50 to 60 in good health and CMV-seropositive. Each CDR3 is given with its conserved first and last residue. The D gene is left open where the match is weak. A row's size may be missing; if present it is once, few, many or a size class.

>TRBJ1-2|NA|once|TRBV30|11
CAWSTGYGYTF
TGTGCCTGGAGCACAGGGTACGGCTACACCTTC
>TRBJ2-1|TRBD2|NA|TRBV6-6|14
CASSSAGGRDEQFF
TGTGCCAGCAGTTCCGCGGGGGGCAGGGATGAGCAGTTCTTC
>TRBJ2-1|TRBD2|NA|TRBV7-6|14
CASSLGLAGIEQFF
TGTGCCAGCAGCTTAGGGCTAGCGGGGATTGAGCAGTTCTTC
>TRBJ2-5|TRBD2|NA|TRBV19|14
CASSSRGYRETQYF
TGTGCCAGTAGTTCGCGGGGGTACCGGGAGACCCAGTACTTC
>TRBJ1-2|TRBD1|NA|TRBV6-1|11
CASRDSRGYTF
TGTGCCAGTAGGGACAGCCGCGGCTACACCTTC
>TRBJ2-1|NA|NA|TRBV4-1|17
CASSQEDFGGRGGEQFF
TGCGCCAGCAGCCAAGAAGACTTTGGAGGGAGAGGAGGTGAGCAGTTCTTC
>TRBJ2-5|TRBD1|NA|TRBV7-9|16
CASSLGTGESQETQYF
TGTGCCAGCAGCTTAGGGACAGGGGAAAGCCAAGAGACCCAGTACTTC
>TRBJ1-1|NA|few|TRBV30|13
CASNQGTNTEAFF
TGTGCCTCGAACCAGGGGACTAACACTGAAGCTTTCTTC
>TRBJ2-2|NA|NA|TRBV4-3|13
CASSHSAAGELFF
TGCGCCAGCAGCCACAGTGCAGCCGGGGAGCTGTTTTTT
>TRBJ1-1|NA|NA|TRBV7-2|12
CASSPVYTEAFF
TGTGCCAGCAGCCCCGTATACACTGAAGCTTTCTTT
>TRBJ1-3|NA|NA|TRBV19|16
CASSIPRVGSGNTIYF
TGTGCCAGTAGTATTCCGCGGGTCGGCTCTGGAAACACCATATATTTT
>TRBJ2-1|TRBD2|NA|TRBV4-3|16
CASSQDGGGTYNEQFF
TGCGCCAGCAGCCAAGATGGGGGGGGAACCTACAATGAGCAGTTCTTC
>TRBJ1-1|TRBD1|NA|TRBV7-6|16
CASSARTGVGNTEAFF
TGTGCCAGCAGCGCTAGGACAGGGGTTGGGAACACTGAAGCTTTCTTT
>TRBJ1-1|TRBD1|NA|TRBV7-8|14
CASSRQTGFTEAFF
TGTGCCAGCAGCCGCCAGACAGGGTTCACTGAAGCTTTCTTT
>TRBJ1-1|NA|NA|TRBV5-1|13
CASSGAGRTEAFF
TGCGCCAGCAGCGGGGCAGGAAGGACTGAAGCTTTCTTT
>TRBJ2-5|TRBD1|NA|TRBV11-2|16
CASSILGTGSGETQYF
TGTGCCAGCAGCATCCTCGGGACAGGGAGTGGAGAGACCCAGTACTTC
>TRBJ2-3|NA|NA|TRBV11-3|14
CASSLGASTDTQYF
TGTGCCAGCAGCCTAGGGGCAAGCACAGATACGCAGTATTTT
>TRBJ1-1|NA|many|TRBV6-4|13
CASSEGQNTEAFF
TGTGCCAGCAGTGAGGGACAAAACACTGAAGCTTTCTTT
>TRBJ2-7|TRBD2|NA|TRBV27|19
CASSSRPGGSGTYTYEQYF
TGTGCCAGCAGTAGCCGCCCGGGCGGCAGCGGGACCTATACCTACGAGCAGTACTTC
>TRBJ2-7|TRBD1|once|TRBV7-9|15
CASSSEGQGDYEQYF
TGTGCCAGCAGCTCTGAGGGACAGGGTGACTACGAGCAGTACTTC
>TRBJ2-7|NA|NA|TRBV29-1|13
CSVDVRGGYEQYF
TGCAGCGTTGATGTCAGGGGTGGCTACGAGCAGTACTTC
>TRBJ2-3|NA|NA|TRBV27|15
CASSLDRLDTDTQYF
TGTGCCAGCAGCCTCGACAGACTTGACACAGATACGCAGTATTTT
>TRBJ2-1|NA|NA|TRBV5-1|14
CASSLYGSYNEQFF
TGCGCCAGCAGCTTGTACGGGTCCTACAATGAGCAGTTCTTC
>TRBJ2-5|TRBD2|NA|TRBV7-2|16
CASSLGGLAEQETQYF
TGTGCCAGCAGCTTGGGTGGGCTAGCGGAGCAAGAGACCCAGTACTTC
>TRBJ1-6|NA|NA|TRBV19|15
CASSTRGFYNSPLHF
TGTGCCAGTAGTACGCGGGGATTCTATAATTCACCCCTCCACTTT
>TRBJ1-1|NA|NA|TRBV28|13
CASGSGLNTEAFF
TGTGCCAGCGGTTCAGGATTGAACACTGAAGCTTTCTTT
>TRBJ1-5|NA|NA|TRBV6-1|13
CASSGTGNQPQHF
TGTGCCAGCAGTGGGACAGGCAATCAGCCCCAGCATTTT
>TRBJ1-5|TRBD1|NA|TRBV27|16
CASSSHGPGGGQPQHF
TGTGCCAGCAGTTCCCACGGCCCAGGGGGAGGCCAGCCCCAGCATTTT
>TRBJ1-5|TRBD1|once|TRBV10-3|13
CAIRQQGDQPQHF
TGTGCCATCAGGCAACAGGGGGATCAGCCCCAGCATTTT